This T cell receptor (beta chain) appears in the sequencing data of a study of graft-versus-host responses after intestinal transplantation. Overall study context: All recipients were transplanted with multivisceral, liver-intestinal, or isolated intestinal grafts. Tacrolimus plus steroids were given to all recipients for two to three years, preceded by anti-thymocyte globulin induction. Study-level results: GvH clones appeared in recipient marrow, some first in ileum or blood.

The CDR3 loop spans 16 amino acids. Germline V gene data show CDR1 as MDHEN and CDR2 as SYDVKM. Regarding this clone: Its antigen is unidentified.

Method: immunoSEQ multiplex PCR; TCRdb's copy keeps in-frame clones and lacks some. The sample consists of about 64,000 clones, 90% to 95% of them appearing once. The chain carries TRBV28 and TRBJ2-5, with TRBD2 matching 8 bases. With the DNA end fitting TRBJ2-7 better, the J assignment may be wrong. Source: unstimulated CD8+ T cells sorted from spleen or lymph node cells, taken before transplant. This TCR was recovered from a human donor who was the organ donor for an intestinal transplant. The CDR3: CASSLSRLALMNEQYF. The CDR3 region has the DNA TGTGCCAGCAGTTTGTCCAGACTAGCGCTGATGAACGAGCAGTACTTC.